These 15 T cell receptor beta chains were sequenced from one sample in a study of cytomegalovirus exposure and HLA in healthy donors. PCR was performed using 60 Vbeta and 13 Jbeta primers. Sequencing used immunoSEQ multiplex PCR; TCRdb keeps in-frame clones, though not all of them. This sample has under 150,000 clones, with around 81% found just once. The sample taken for sequencing was PBMCs. Source of these receptors: a woman in her 50s in good health and CMV-seronegative.

CDR3 bases: TGTGCCAGCAGCTTGGAGGGGAAGAACACTGAAGCTTTCTTT. It specifies CASSLEGKNTEAFF. This chain joins TRBV7-3 and TRBJ1-1, with D maybe TRBD1 (5 bases). This CDR3 is built from 14 residues. Germline V gene data show CDR1 as SGHTA and CDR2 as FQGTGA. The V end lost 3 bases, the J end lost 1 base, and 9 bases lay between the germline ends.

This sequence joins TRBV2 and TRBJ2-1; 10 nucleotides agree with TRBD2. The ends lost 8 bases at V and 4 bases at J; junction bases unmatched: 2. The CDR3 runs to 13 residues. Germline CDR1 is SNHLY and CDR2 is FYNNEI. CDR3 bases: TGTGCCAGCTGGACTAGCGGATACAATGAGCAGTTCTTC. Residues: CASWTSGYNEQFF.

The chain is built from TRBV9 and TRBJ1-2; D perhaps matches TRBD1 (5 bases). Trimming took off 0 bases at V and 4 bases at J, with 13 bases between the two ends. This CDR3 is built from 15 residues. CDR1 SGDLS and CDR2 YYNGEE come from the germline V gene. CDR3 DNA sequence: TGTGCCAGCAGCGTAGCGGCAGGGACTCTCTATGGCTACACCTTC. Translation: CASSVAAGTLYGYTF.

The count of this clone is one. The rearrangement joins TRBV30 to TRBJ2-1, with 9 bases that match TRBD2. Germline CDR1 GTSNPN, CDR2 SVGIG (reference sequence). CDR3 size: 15 residues. V shed 0 bases and J 5 bases; nucleotides not matched to a gene: 5. CDR3 nucleotide sequence: TGTGCCTGGAGTGTTGGGACTAGCAGAGACAATGAGCAGTTCTTC. Its protein product is CAWSVGTSRDNEQFF.

This sequence joins TRBV6-5 and TRBJ1-2; TRBD1 matches 7 bases. V was pared by 6 bases and J by 0 bases, with 1 base of the junction left unmatched. Germline values: CDR1 MNHEY, CDR2 SVGAGI. There are 13 residues in the CDR3. The CDR3 reads CASRQGANYGYTF. CDR3 DNA: TGTGCCAGCAGGCAGGGGGCTAACTATGGCTACACCTTC.

The genes are TRBV7-6 and TRBJ2-7; 12 bases agree with TRBD2. Per germline, CDR1 SGHVS and CDR2 FNYEAQ. V was pared by 4 bases and J by 1 base, with 5 bases of the junction left unmatched. The CDR3 sequence is 16 residues long. CDR3 loop: CASSWTTSGGSYEQYF. In DNA form, the CDR3 reads TGTGCCAGCAGCTGGACGACTAGCGGGGGTTCCTACGAGCAGTACTTC.

The J gene is TRBJ2-1, the V gene TRBV6-1, with a weak D call TRBD1 (6 bases). The length of the CDR3 is 13 residues. Germline CDR1 and CDR2: MNHNS and SASEGT. Trimming took off 7 bases at V and 5 bases at J, with 12 bases between the two ends. The CDR3 DNA is TGTGCCAGCACAGATGGGACAAACAATGAGCAGTTCTTC. Its protein is CASTDGTNNEQFF.

The chain couples TRBV6-5 to TRBJ2-2; perhaps TRBD2 as D (6 bases). Germline-derived CDR1 and CDR2 are MNHEY and SVGAGI. This CDR3 is 15 amino acids long. Trimming shortened V by 6 bases and J by 6 bases, and 17 bases separated the two germline ends. CDR3 DNA sequence: TGTGCCAGCAGACAAGGGACTTCTCGGGCCGGGGAGCTGTTTTTT. It codes for CASRQGTSRAGELFF.

The V and J genes are TRBV11-2 and TRBJ2-1; TRBD2 matches 12 bases. The CDR3 length is 16 residues. V was pared by 7 bases and J by 8 bases, with 12 bases of the junction left unmatched. CDR1 and CDR2 (germline): SGHAT, FQNNGV. The CDR3 protein is CASTSPRTSGKDEQFF. The CDR3 DNA reads TGTGCCAGCACCTCTCCCCGGACTAGCGGGAAGGATGAGCAGTTCTTC.

The CDR3 nucleotides are TGTGCCTGGATTGCGGGAGGGAGTGAGACCCAGTACTTC. It yields the protein CAWIAGGSETQYF. The chain recombines TRBV30 with TRBJ2-5; 9 bases agree with TRBD2. The CDR3 extends over 13 amino acids. J lost 5 bases, V lost 4 bases, and 5 bases had no gene match. Germline CDR1 reads GTSNPN; CDR2 reads SVGIG (reference sequence).

This chain connects TRBV5-1 to TRBJ2-5; perhaps TRBD1 as D (6 bases). The CDR3 totals 16 residues. Looked up from germline, CDR1 is SGHRS and CDR2 is YFSETQ. Trimming stripped 0 bases from V and 5 bases from J, with 17 bases between. CDR3 sequence: CASSLGWDTLGETQYF. Written as DNA, the CDR3 is TGCGCCAGCAGCTTGGGGTGGGACACCCTCGGGGAGACCCAGTACTTC.

The rearrangement uses TRBV4-3 and TRBJ1-1; D ambiguous. Germline CDR1 and CDR2: LGHNA and YSLEER. The CDR3 extends over 14 amino acids. V lost 3 bases and J 2 bases, leaving 10 bases between the germline ends. DNA of the CDR3: TGCGCCAGCAGCCATCCAGGTCGTAACACTGAAGCTTTCTTT. Translation: CASSHPGRNTEAFF.

The gene calls are TRBV15 and TRBJ2-1, with 10 nucleotides matching TRBD2. CDR3 length: 18 residues. The germline V gene encodes CDR1 LNHNV and CDR2 YYDKDF (reference sequence). Losses at the gene ends were 0 bases for V and 7 bases for J; bases not matched to a gene: 12. The CDR3 loop reads CATSREGTSGTRWNEQFF. The CDR3 DNA reads TGTGCCACCAGCAGAGAGGGAACTAGCGGGACTAGGTGGAATGAGCAGTTCTTC.

This chain joins TRBV7-2 and TRBJ2-3; 8 nucleotides line up with TRBD1. The germline V gene encodes CDR1 SGHTA and CDR2 FQGNSA. The CDR3 has 14 residues. V was pared by 4 bases and J by 4 bases, with 4 bases of the junction left unmatched. In DNA form, the CDR3 reads TGTGCCAGCAGCTCTGGACAGGGATCAGATACGCAGTATTTT. As protein: CASSSGQGSDTQYF. Based on the CDR3 plus reference TRBV7-2 and TRBJ2-3, the full variable domain is GAGVSQSPSNKVTEKGKDVELRCDPISGHTALYWYRQSLGQGLEFLIYFQGNSAPDKSGLPSDRFSAERTGGSVSTLTIQRTQQEDSAVYLCASSSGQGSDTQYFGPGTRLTVL.

The chain joins TRBV7-2 to TRBJ1-1; 8 nucleotides align to TRBD1. This CDR3 contains 14 residues. CDR1 is SGHTA and CDR2 is FQGNSA in the germline V gene. V was clipped by 2 bases and J by 5 bases; unmatched bases: 4. The CDR3: CASSLNRGGTEAFF. Here the CDR3 DNA reads TGTGCCAGCAGCTTAAACAGGGGGGGGACTGAAGCTTTCTTT. Complete variable domain (other parts from reference TRBV7-2 and TRBJ1-1): GAGVSQSPSNKVTEKGKDVELRCDPISGHTALYWYRQSLGQGLEFLIYFQGNSAPDKSGLPSDRFSAERTGGSVSTLTIQRTQQEDSAVYLCASSLNRGGTEAFFGQGTRLTVV.